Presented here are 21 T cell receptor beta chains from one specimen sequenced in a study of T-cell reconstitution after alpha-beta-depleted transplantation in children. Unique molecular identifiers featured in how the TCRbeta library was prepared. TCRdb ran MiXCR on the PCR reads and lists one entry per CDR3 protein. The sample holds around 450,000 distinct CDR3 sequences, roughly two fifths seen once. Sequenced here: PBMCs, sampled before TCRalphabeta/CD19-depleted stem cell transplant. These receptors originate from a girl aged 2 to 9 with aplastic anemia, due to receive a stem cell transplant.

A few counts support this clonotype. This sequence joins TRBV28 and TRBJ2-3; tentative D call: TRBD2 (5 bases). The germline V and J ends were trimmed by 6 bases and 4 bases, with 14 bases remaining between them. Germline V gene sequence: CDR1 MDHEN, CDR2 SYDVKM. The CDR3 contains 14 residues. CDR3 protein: CASSRGPSPDTQYF. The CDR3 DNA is TGTGCCAGCAGCCGCGGGCCGTCTCCAGATACGCAGTATTTT.

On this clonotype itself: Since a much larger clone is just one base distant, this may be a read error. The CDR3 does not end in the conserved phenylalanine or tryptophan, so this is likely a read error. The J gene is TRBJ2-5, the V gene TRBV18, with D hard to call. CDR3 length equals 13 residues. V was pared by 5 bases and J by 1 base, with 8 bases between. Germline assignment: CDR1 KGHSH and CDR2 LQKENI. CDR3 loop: CASSTVLQETQYL. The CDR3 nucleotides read TGTGCCAGCTCAACAGTACTCCAAGAGACCCAGTACTTA.

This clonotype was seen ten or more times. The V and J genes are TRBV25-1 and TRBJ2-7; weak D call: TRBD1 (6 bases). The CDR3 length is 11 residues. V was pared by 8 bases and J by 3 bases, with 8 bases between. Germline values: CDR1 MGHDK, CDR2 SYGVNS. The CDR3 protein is CASQTGYEQYF. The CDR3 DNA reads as TGTGCCAGCCAGACAGGCTACGAGCAGTACTTC.

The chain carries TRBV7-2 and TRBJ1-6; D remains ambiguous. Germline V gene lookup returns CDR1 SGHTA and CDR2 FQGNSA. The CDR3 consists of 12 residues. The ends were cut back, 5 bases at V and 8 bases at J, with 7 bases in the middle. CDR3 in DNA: TGTGCCAGCAGCCGACGTGATTCACCCCTCCACTTT. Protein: CASSRRDSPLHF.

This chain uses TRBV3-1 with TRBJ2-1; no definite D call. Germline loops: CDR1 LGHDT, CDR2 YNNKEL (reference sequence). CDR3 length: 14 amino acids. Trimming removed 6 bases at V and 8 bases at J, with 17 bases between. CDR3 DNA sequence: TGTGCCAGCAGTCGACTGACTTTGGGTGATGAGCAGTTCTTC. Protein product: CASSRLTLGDEQFF.

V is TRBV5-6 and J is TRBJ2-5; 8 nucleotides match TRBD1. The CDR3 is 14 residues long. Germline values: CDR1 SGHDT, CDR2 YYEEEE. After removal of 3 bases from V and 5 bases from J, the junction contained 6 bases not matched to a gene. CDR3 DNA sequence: TGTGCCAGCAGCTGGGGACAGGCTTGGGAGACCCAGTACTTC. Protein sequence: CASSWGQAWETQYF.

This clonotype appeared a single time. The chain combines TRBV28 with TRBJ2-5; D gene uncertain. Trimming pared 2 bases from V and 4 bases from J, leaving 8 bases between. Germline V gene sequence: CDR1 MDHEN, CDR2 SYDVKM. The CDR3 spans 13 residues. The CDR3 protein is CASSLLAPETQYF. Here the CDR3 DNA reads TGTGCCAGCAGTTTACTCGCGCCAGAGACCCAGTACTTC.

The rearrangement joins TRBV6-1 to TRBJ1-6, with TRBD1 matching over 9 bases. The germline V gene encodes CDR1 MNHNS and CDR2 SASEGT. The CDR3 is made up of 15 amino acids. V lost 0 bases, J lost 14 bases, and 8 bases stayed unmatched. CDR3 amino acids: CASSEAGDRGDTLHF. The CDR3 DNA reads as TGTGCCAGCAGTGAAGCGGGCGACAGGGGGGACACCCTCCACTTT.

The CDR3 reads CSVEGTGNIQYF. DNA of the CDR3: TGCAGCGTTGAAGGGACGGGGAACATTCAGTACTTC. This chain connects TRBV29-1 to TRBJ2-4; D possibly corresponds to TRBD2 (5 bases). Germline lookup yields CDR1 SQVTM and CDR2 ANQGSEA. The CDR3 has 12 residues. Trimming took 1 base from V and 7 from J, leaving 8 bases between them.

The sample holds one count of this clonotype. The CDR3 DNA reads as TGTGCCAGCAGTTTTCGTAGCACCCAGTACTTC. It specifies CASSFRSTQYF. The genes are TRBV28 and TRBJ2-5; no clear D gene. The CDR3 runs to 11 residues. CDR1 is MDHEN and CDR2 is SYDVKM in the germline V gene. Trimming cost V 3 bases and J 8 bases, with 7 bases left between them. The full variable domain, with the rest looked up from reference TRBV28 and TRBJ2-5, is DVKVTQSSRYLVKRTGEKVFLECVQDMDHENMFWYRQDPGLGLRLIYFSYDVKMKEKGDIPEGYSVSREKKERFSLILESASTNQTSMYLCASSFRSTQYFGPGTRLLVL.

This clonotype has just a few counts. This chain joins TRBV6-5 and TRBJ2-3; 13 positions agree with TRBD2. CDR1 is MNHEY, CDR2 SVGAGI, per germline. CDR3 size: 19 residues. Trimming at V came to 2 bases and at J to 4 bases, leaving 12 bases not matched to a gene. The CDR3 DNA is TGTGCCAGCAGTTACAAGCGGACTAGCGGGAGAAGGGGCCCAGATACGCAGTATTTT. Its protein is CASSYKRTSGRRGPDTQYF.

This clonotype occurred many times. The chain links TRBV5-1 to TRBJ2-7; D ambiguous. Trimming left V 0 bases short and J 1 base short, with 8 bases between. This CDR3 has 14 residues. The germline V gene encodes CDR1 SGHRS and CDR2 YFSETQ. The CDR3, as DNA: TGCGCCAGCAGCTTGGTACCGGGTTCCTACGAGCAGTACTTC. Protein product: CASSLVPGSYEQYF.

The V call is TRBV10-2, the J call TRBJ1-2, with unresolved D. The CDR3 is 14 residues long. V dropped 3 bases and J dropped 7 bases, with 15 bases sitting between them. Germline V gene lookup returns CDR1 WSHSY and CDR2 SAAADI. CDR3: CASSDSLPVGGYTF. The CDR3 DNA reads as TGCGCCAGCAGTGACTCTCTCCCCGTGGGTGGCTACACCTTC.

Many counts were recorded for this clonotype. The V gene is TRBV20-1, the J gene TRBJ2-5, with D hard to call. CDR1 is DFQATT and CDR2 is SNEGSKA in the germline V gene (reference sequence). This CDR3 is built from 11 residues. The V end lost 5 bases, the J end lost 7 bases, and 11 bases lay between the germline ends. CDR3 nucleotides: TGCAGTGCTCCTAGAGTGGGGACCCAGTACTTC. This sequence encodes CSAPRVGTQYF.

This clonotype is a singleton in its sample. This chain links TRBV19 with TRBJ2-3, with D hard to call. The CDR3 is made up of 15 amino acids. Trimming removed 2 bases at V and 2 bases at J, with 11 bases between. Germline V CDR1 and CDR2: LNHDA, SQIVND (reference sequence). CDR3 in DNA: TGTGCCAGTAGTATACGAGCCAGAACCACAGATACGCAGTATTTT. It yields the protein CASSIRARTTDTQYF.

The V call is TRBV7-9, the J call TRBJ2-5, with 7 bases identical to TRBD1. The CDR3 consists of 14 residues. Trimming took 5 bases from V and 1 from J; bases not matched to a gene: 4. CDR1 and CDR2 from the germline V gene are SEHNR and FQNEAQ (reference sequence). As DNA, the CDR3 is TGTGCCAGCAGCCCACAGGGGACCCAAGAGACCCAGTACTTC. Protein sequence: CASSPQGTQETQYF.

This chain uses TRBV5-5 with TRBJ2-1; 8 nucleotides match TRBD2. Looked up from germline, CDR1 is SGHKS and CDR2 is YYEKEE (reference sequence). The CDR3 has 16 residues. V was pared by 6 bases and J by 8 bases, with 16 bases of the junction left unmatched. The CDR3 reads CASNHSPGLVYYEQFF. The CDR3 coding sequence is TGTGCCAGCAACCACTCCCCGGGACTAGTTTATTATGAGCAGTTCTTC.

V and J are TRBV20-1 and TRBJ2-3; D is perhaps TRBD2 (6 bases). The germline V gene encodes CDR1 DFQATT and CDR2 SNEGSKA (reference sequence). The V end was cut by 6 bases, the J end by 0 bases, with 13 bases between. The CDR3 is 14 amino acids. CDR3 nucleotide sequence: TGCAGTGCAAGATTCAGCGGGAGCACAGATACGCAGTATTTT. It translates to CSARFSGSTDTQYF.

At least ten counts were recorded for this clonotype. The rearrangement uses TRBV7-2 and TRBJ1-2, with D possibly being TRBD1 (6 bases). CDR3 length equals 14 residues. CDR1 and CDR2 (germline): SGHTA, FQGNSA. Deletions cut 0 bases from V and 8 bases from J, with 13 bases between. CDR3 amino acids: CASSLAVGAGGYTF. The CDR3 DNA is TGTGCCAGCAGCTTAGCGGTGGGGGCTGGGGGCTACACCTTC.

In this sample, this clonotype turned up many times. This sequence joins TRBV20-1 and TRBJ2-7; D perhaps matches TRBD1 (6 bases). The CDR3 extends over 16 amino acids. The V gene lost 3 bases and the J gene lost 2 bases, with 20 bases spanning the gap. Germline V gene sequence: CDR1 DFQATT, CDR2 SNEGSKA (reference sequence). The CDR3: CSASSSPGTLTYEQYF. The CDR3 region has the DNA TGCAGTGCTAGTTCCAGCCCCGGGACACTTACCTACGAGCAGTACTTC.

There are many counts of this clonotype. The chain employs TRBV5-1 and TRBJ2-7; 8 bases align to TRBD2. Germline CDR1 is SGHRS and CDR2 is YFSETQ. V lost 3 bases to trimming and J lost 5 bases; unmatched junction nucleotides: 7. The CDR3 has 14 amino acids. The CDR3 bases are TGCGCCAGCAGCTCTCCGTCCGGGGGGGACGAGCAGTACTTC. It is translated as CASSSPSGGDEQYF.